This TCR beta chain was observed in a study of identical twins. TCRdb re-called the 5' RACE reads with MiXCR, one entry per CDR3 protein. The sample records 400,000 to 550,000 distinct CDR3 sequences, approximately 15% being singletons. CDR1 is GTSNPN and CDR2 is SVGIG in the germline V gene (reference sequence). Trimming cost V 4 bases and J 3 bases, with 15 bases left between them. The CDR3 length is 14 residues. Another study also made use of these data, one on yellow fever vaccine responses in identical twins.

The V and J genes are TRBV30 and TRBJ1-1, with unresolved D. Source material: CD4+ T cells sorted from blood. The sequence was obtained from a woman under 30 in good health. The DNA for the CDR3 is TGTGCCTGGACTGGTCCTAGGGTTGACACTGAAGCTTTCTTT. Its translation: CAWTGPRVDTEAFF.